These T cell receptor beta chains were read from a single sample in a study of T-cell reconstitution after alpha-beta-depleted transplantation in children. TCRdb itself ran the PCR reads through MiXCR, one entry per CDR3 protein. Found here are 490,000 or so distinct CDR3 sequences, approximately 12% of them singletons; the top ten hold about 5.6%. The material was PBMCs from the stem cell graft donor, obtained from the stem cell graft. The receptor set was obtained from a human donor who donated a stem cell graft to a child with combined immunodeficiency. Both conserved end residues are part of each CDR3. The D gene is left open where the match is weak. Only part of the rows carry a size: once, few, many, or a class if the clone is expanded.

D	V	size	J	DNA	CDR3
-	TRBV7-9	many	TRBJ1-2	TGTGCCAGCAGCTTTGACCGCATCTATGGCTACACCTTC	CASSFDRIYGYTF
-	TRBV12-3/TRBV12-4	few	TRBJ1-6	TGTGCCAGCAGGAACAGGGAGTTGGAATCACCCCTCCACTTT	CASRNRELESPLHF
-	TRBV6-5	many	TRBJ1-2	TGTGCCAGCAGTTCCTTACCCCCCCTCCGGGACAAGAACTATGGCTACACCTTC	CASSSLPPLRDKNYGYTF
TRBD2	TRBV30	few	TRBJ2-1	TGTGCCTGGAGTTTCGGTATGGGACTAGCGGGGTACAATGAGCAGTTCTTC	CAWSFGMGLAGYNEQFF
-	TRBV12-3/TRBV12-4	many	TRBJ2-5	TGTGCCAGCAGTTTAACCGGGGTGCAAGAGACCCAGTACTTC	CASSLTGVQETQYF
-	TRBV12-3/TRBV12-4	-	TRBJ1-3	TGTGCCAGCAGTTTTGGGCAGCCACCCTACGACACCATATATTTT	CASSFGQPPYDTIYF
TRBD1	TRBV5-1	few	TRBJ2-1	TGCGCCAGCAGCCCGACAGGGTCCCATGGTGGTGAGCAGTTCTTC	CASSPTGSHGGEQFF
-	TRBV20-1	many	TRBJ2-6	TGCAGTGCTAGCCCGTCCTCTGGGGCCAACGTCCTGACTTTC	CSASPSSGANVLTF
TRBD1	TRBV5-1	few	TRBJ2-7	TGCGCCAGCAGCTTAATGACAGGGCCTTCCTACGAGCAGTACTTC	CASSLMTGPSYEQYF
-	TRBV5-6	-	TRBJ2-5	TGTGCCAGCAGCTTTACCGAGGCGCCCTCCGGGTACTTC	CASSFTEAPSGYF